Below are 28 T cell receptor beta chains sequenced from a single sample in a study of identical twins. MiXCR was run by TCRdb on the 5' RACE reads, yielding one entry per CDR3 protein. The data contain roughly 630,000 distinct CDR3 sequences, less than 9% of them seen just once; the ten biggest clones take up around 1.6%. These data also formed part of another study, on yellow fever vaccine responses in identical twins.

Sequenced material: PBMCs. The receptors were sampled from a woman aged 18 to 35 in good health.

The gene calls are TRBV6-6 and TRBJ2-1; D unclear. This CDR3 spans 12 amino acids. Germline-derived CDR1 and CDR2 are MNHNY and SVGAGI (reference sequence). V was clipped by 2 bases and J by 9 bases, with 8 bases between them. The DNA of the CDR3 is TGTGCCAGCAGTTACGGTCCTCTTGAGCAGTTCTTC. This encodes CASSYGPLEQFF.

This clonotype was detected a few times. The V call is TRBV25-1, the J call TRBJ2-2, with TRBD1 matching over 9 bases. Germline assignment: CDR1 MGHDK and CDR2 SYGVNS. CDR3 length equals 16 residues. Trimming cost V 7 bases and J 2 bases; bases outside gene matches: 8. The chain's CDR3 is CASNSGQGFNTGELFF. The CDR3, as DNA: TGTGCCAGCAATTCGGGACAGGGATTCAACACCGGGGAGCTGTTTTTT.

The chain uses TRBV7-8 and TRBJ2-4; 7 bases fit TRBD1. V shed 5 bases, J shed 0 bases, and the junction held 13 bases outside the gene matches. Germline-derived CDR1 and CDR2 are SGHVS and FQNEAQ. The CDR3 runs to 18 residues. CDR3 region: CASSLGTTGVLAKNIQYF. As DNA, the CDR3 is TGTGCCAGCAGCCTAGGGACAACAGGGGTACTAGCCAAAAACATTCAGTACTTC.

This rearrangement joins TRBV9 to TRBJ2-5; possible D gene TRBD2, 5 bases. V was pared by 3 bases and J by 3 bases, with 18 bases between. Germline CDR1 and CDR2: SGDLS and YYNGEE. This CDR3 has 16 amino acids. The CDR3 nucleotides read TGTGCCAGCAGCGCACCCCTAGGCGGACTCGAAGAGACCCAGTACTTC. Translation: CASSAPLGGLEETQYF.

This clonotype has at least ten counts. The chain couples TRBV24-1 to TRBJ2-1; no clear D gene. The CDR3 loop spans 11 amino acids. Germline V CDR1 and CDR2: KGHDR, SFDVKD. V was clipped by 4 bases and J by 8 bases, with 5 bases between them. The CDR3 loop reads CATSEGDEQFF. CDR3 sequence (DNA): TGTGCCACCAGTGAGGGTGATGAGCAGTTCTTC.

This clonotype was seen repeatedly, ten times or more. V and J are TRBV29-1 and TRBJ2-1; 13 bases map to TRBD2. This CDR3 contains 14 residues. Germline values: CDR1 SQVTM, CDR2 ANQGSEA. The J segment lost 10 bases and the V segment lost 8 bases, leaving 11 bases of the junction unmatched. The CDR3 loop reads CSFGLAGVLSEQFF. The CDR3 DNA follows: TGCAGCTTTGGACTAGCGGGAGTTTTAAGCGAGCAGTTCTTC.

The gene calls are TRBV20-1 and TRBJ1-1, with D possibly matching TRBD1 (6 bases). Per the germline V gene, CDR1 is DFQATT and CDR2 is SNEGSKA (reference sequence). Trimming removed 5 bases from V and 1 base from J, with 11 bases in between. The CDR3 runs 13 residues. CDR3 sequence: CSAAGHTNTEAFF. In nucleotides, the CDR3 is TGCAGTGCTGCGGGACACACGAACACTGAAGCTTTCTTT.

This clonotype showed up just a few times. The chain joins TRBV10-3 to TRBJ2-1; tentatively, D is TRBD1 (6 bases). The CDR3 runs to 13 residues. The germline gives CDR1 ENHRY, CDR2 SYGVKD. V dropped 6 bases and J dropped 4 bases, with 10 bases sitting between them. The CDR3 protein is CAIRGQLYNEQFF. In nucleotides, the CDR3 is TGTGCCATCAGAGGACAGTTGTACAATGAGCAGTTCTTC.

This clonotype was counted only a few times. The gene calls are TRBV9 and TRBJ2-1, with a tentative D call TRBD2 (6 bases). The CDR3 has 14 residues. Trimming stripped 0 bases from V and 6 bases from J, with 10 bases between. Looked up from germline, CDR1 is SGDLS and CDR2 is YYNGEE. The CDR3 sequence: CASSVEGGANEQFF. CDR3 in DNA: TGTGCCAGCAGCGTAGAGGGCGGGGCCAATGAGCAGTTCTTC. Variable domain in full (rest from reference TRBV9 and TRBJ2-1): DSGVTQTPKHLITATGQRVTLRCSPRSGDLSVYWYQQSLDQGLQFLIQYYNGEERAKGNILERFSAQQFPDLHSELNLSSLELGDSALYFCASSVEGGANEQFFGPGTRLTVL.

This clonotype was recorded a few times. The V call is TRBV27, the J call TRBJ2-3; TRBD2 aligns across 8 bases. J gave up 4 bases and V 9 bases, and 12 bases lay outside the gene matches. The germline CDR1 and CDR2 sequences are MNHEY and SMNVEV (reference sequence). The CDR3 covers 15 residues. For the CDR3, the DNA is TGTGCCAGTAGTACTGCGGGACTAGTAGCAGATACGCAGTATTTT. Its translation: CASSTAGLVADTQYF.

This chain joins TRBV7-3 and TRBJ2-3; TRBD2 matches at 16 bases. Germline V gene sequence: CDR1 SGHTA, CDR2 FQGTGA. This CDR3 has 17 residues. V shed 5 bases, J shed 4 bases, and the junction held 6 bases outside the gene matches. The CDR3 region has the DNA TGTGCCAGCAGCCTGGGACTAGCGGGAGGGGGCGCAGATACGCAGTATTTT. Translation: CASSLGLAGGGADTQYF.

There are a few counts of this clonotype. The gene calls are TRBV4-1 and TRBJ2-2, with 16 nucleotides matching TRBD2. CDR3 length equals 21 residues. V was clipped by 3 bases and J by 5 bases; unmatched bases: 15. The germline V gene encodes CDR1 MGHRA and CDR2 YSYEKL. The CDR3 nucleotides read TGCGCCAGCAGCCAGGGCCGAACAGGGACTAGCGGGGGGGCAAGAACCGGGGAGCTGTTTTTT. It specifies CASSQGRTGTSGGARTGELFF.

As concerns this clonotype: This clone may be a read error of a much larger clone one base away. The V gene is TRBV12-3 or TRBV12-4, the J gene TRBJ2-2; D remains unclear. The CDR3 is made up of 13 amino acids. CDR3 amino acids: CDSQELNTGELFF. Written as DNA, the CDR3 is TGTGACAGCCAAGAACTGAACACCGGGGAGCTGTTTTTT.

This clonotype was seen at least ten times. This chain links TRBV20-1 with TRBJ2-2; tentative D call: TRBD1 (6 bases). Germline-derived CDR1 and CDR2 are DFQATT and SNEGSKA (reference sequence). The CDR3 contains 14 residues. Trimming took 4 bases from V and 0 from J, leaving 9 bases between them. In DNA form, the CDR3 reads TGCAGTGCTAACCGGGACACGAACACCGGGGAGCTGTTTTTT. The encoded protein is CSANRDTNTGELFF.

The chain joins TRBV5-6 to TRBJ2-7; 11 bases match TRBD2. Germline assignment: CDR1 SGHDT and CDR2 YYEEEE. Unmatched junction bases numbered 2, after V lost 0 bases and J lost 6 bases. CDR3 size: 14 residues. The CDR3 reads CASSLALAGGEQYF. CDR3 DNA: TGTGCCAGCAGCTTGGCCCTAGCGGGAGGCGAGCAGTACTTC.

Only a few counts were recorded for this clonotype. This chain joins TRBV6-2 or TRBV6-3 and TRBJ2-6; D may be TRBD1 or TRBD2 (5 bases each). Trimming took off 6 bases at V and 6 bases at J, with 12 bases between the two ends. In germline, CDR1 is MNHEY, CDR2 SVGEGT. The CDR3 length is 14 residues. CDR3 in DNA: TGTGCCAGCAGCAATCCGGGGACGGCCAACGTCCTGACTTTC. It yields the protein CASSNPGTANVLTF.

This clonotype occurred a few times. The chain is built from TRBV3-1 and TRBJ2-7, with 12 bases lining up with TRBD2. The V and J ends lost 4 bases and 4 bases, in that order; junction bases with no gene match: 8. CDR1 is LGHDT, CDR2 YNNKEL, per germline (reference sequence). CDR3 length: 16 residues. Written as DNA, the CDR3 is TGTGCCAGCAGCCCGACAACGACTAGCGGGAGATACGAGCAGTACTTC. It encodes CASSPTTTSGRYEQYF.

This clonotype was seen many times. The chain joins TRBV3-1 to TRBJ2-1; 10 nucleotides agree with TRBD2. The trim removed 3 bases at V and 5 bases at J, leaving 4 bases unmatched. Germline CDR1 and CDR2: LGHDT and YNNKEL (reference sequence). This CDR3 comprises 15 residues. The CDR3 DNA follows: TGTGCCAGCAGCCACGAGGGACTAGCGAACAATGAGCAGTTCTTC. Its translation is CASSHEGLANNEQFF.

The sample holds a few counts of this clonotype. The CDR3 sequence is CSARGGGTQTQYF. The CDR3, as DNA: TGCAGTGCTAGGGGTGGGGGGACACAGACCCAGTACTTC. The rearrangement joins TRBV20-1 to TRBJ2-5, with D perhaps assigned TRBD1 or TRBD2 (6 bases each). Germline-derived CDR1 and CDR2 are DFQATT and SNEGSKA (reference sequence). Trimming pared 3 bases from V and 6 bases from J, leaving 14 bases between. This CDR3 contains 13 residues.

This clonotype was seen a handful of times. V gene TRBV28 combines with J gene TRBJ2-5; no definite D call. Germline CDR1 reads MDHEN; CDR2 reads SYDVKM. The CDR3 extends over 13 amino acids. V shed 2 bases and J shed 3 bases, with 7 bases lying between them. The CDR3: CASSLHPEETQYF. CDR3 bases: TGTGCCAGCAGTTTACACCCGGAAGAGACCCAGTACTTC.

This clonotype was seen ten or more times. The chain is built from TRBV11-3 and TRBJ1-1; D may be TRBD1 (5 bases). This CDR3 comprises 12 residues. CDR1 is SGHNT and CDR2 is YENEEA in the germline V gene. The V end was cut by 6 bases, the J end by 6 bases, with 11 bases between. CDR3 DNA sequence: TGTGCCAGCAGGGGACCGTTGCCTGAAGCTTTCTTT. Translating it yields CASRGPLPEAFF.

The J gene is TRBJ1-1, the V gene TRBV12-3 or TRBV12-4; possibly TRBD1 for D (5 bases). CDR3 length: 13 amino acids. The ends were cut back, 9 bases at V and 1 base at J, with 12 bases in the middle. CDR3 sequence (DNA): TGTGCCAGTGGGGGAGGTAGGAACACTGAAGCTTTCTTT. This sequence encodes CASGGGRNTEAFF.

This clonotype was detected only a few times. The V and J genes are TRBV20-1 and TRBJ2-3; D might be TRBD2 (7 bases). This CDR3 is 16 amino acids long. The germline V gene encodes CDR1 DFQATT and CDR2 SNEGSKA (reference sequence). With 0 bases removed from V and 4 bases from J, the gap between germline ends came to 17 bases. The CDR3 nucleotides read TGCAGTGCTAGAGATAAGGCGGGGGCCGTGGCAGATACGCAGTATTTT. Its translation: CSARDKAGAVADTQYF.

This clonotype was counted at least ten times. The chain employs TRBV6-6 and TRBJ1-6; weak D call: TRBD1 (5 bases). The CDR3 is made up of 12 amino acids. Per the germline V gene, CDR1 is MNHNY and CDR2 is SVGAGI (reference sequence). The ends were cut back, 0 bases at V and 14 bases at J, with 8 bases in the middle. This CDR3 reads CASSYSREALHF. CDR3 nucleotides: TGTGCCAGCAGTTACTCCAGGGAGGCCCTCCACTTT.

The chain has TRBV7-9 and TRBJ1-1; D is perhaps TRBD1 (6 bases). V lost 5 bases and J lost 6, with 16 bases in between. There are 14 residues in the CDR3. Germline values: CDR1 SEHNR, CDR2 FQNEAQ (reference sequence). The CDR3 loop reads CASSRAGTKAEAFF. The CDR3 coding sequence is TGTGCCAGCAGCAGAGCCGGGACAAAGGCTGAAGCTTTCTTT. Using reference TRBV7-9 and TRBJ1-1 for the parts outside the CDR3, the full variable domain is DTGVSQNPRHKITKRGQNVTFRCDPISEHNRLYWYRQTLGQGPEFLTYFQNEAQLEKSRLLSDRFSAERPKGSFSTLEIQRTEQGDSAMYLCASSRAGTKAEAFFGQGTRLTVV.

This clonotype was counted ten times or more. V is TRBV12-3 or TRBV12-4 and J is TRBJ2-3, with 12 positions matching TRBD2. This CDR3 region has 15 residues. The trim removed 8 bases at V and 10 bases at J, leaving 13 bases unmatched. CDR3 sequence reads: CASGSLAGGLSAQYF. The DNA for the CDR3 is TGTGCCAGCGGATCTCTAGCGGGAGGGCTCTCCGCGCAGTATTTT.

This clonotype was seen at least ten times. This chain connects TRBV12-3 or TRBV12-4 to TRBJ2-4; 9 positions agree with TRBD1. The V and J ends lost 4 bases and 0 bases, in that order; junction bases with no gene match: 4. The CDR3 is made up of 16 amino acids. The CDR3 DNA reads TGTGCCAGCAGTTCCACAGGGGGCCGAGCCAAAAACATTCAGTACTTC. Translating gives CASSSTGGRAKNIQYF.

The rearrangement uses TRBV2 and TRBJ2-3; 9 bases are a match to TRBD1. The CDR3 consists of 15 residues. The J segment lost 0 bases and the V segment lost 4 bases, leaving 2 bases of the junction unmatched. The germline CDR1 and CDR2 sequences are SNHLY and FYNNEI. CDR3 DNA: TGTGCCAGCAGTGCACAGGGGGCTAGCACAGATACGCAGTATTTT. Protein product: CASSAQGASTDTQYF.